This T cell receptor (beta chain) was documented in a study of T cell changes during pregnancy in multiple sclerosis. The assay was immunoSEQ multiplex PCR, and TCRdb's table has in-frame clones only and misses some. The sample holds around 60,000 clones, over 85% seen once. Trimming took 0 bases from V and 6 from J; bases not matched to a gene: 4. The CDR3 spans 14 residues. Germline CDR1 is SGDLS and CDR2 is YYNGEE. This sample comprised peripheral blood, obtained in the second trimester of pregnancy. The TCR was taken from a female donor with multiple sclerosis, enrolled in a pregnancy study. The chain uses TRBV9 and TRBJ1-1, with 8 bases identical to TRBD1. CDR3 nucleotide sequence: TGTGCCAGCAGCGTAGGTTCCAGGGGGCCTGAAGCTTTCTTT. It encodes CASSVGSRGPEAFF.